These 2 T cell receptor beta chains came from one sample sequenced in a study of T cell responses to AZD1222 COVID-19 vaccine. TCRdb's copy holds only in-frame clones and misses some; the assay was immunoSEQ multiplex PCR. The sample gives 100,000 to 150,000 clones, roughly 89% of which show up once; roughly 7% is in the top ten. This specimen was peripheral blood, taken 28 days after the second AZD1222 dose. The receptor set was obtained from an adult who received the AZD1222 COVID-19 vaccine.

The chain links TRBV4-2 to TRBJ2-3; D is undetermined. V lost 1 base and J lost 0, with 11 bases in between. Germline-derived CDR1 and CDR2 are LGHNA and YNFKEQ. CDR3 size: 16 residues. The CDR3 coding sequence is TGTGCCAGCAGCCAAGTGCAAGAGACTAGCACAGATACGCAGTATTTT. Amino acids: CASSQVQETSTDTQYF.

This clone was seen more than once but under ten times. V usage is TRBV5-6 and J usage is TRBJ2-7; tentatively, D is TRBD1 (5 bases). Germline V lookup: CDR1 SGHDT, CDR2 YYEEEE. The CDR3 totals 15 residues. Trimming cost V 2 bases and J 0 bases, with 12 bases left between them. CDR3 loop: CASSFMTAHSYEQYF. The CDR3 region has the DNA TGTGCCAGCAGCTTTATGACAGCACACTCCTACGAGCAGTACTTC.